Sequencing of this T cell receptor beta chain was carried out in a study of T cells after yellow fever vaccination. A single record per CDR3 protein comes from TCRdb applying MiXCR to the 5' RACE reads. This sample has some 350,000 distinct CDR3 sequences, with about 9.5% found just once. Looked up from germline, CDR1 is LGHNA and CDR2 is YSLEER. This CDR3 has 15 amino acids. V was pared by 0 bases and J by 7 bases, with 13 bases between. This clonotype has a count of ten or more. Its target is unknown. Study-level points and caveats: The secondary response showed a weaker magnitude and a faster peak, day 5 versus 15.

This sequence originates from a man in his late teens or twenties who received the YFV17D yellow fever vaccine. V and J are TRBV4-3 and TRBJ2-1; tentatively, D is TRBD1 or TRBD2 (6 bases each). The sequencing here drew on PBMCs, taken on the day of the first yellow fever vaccination. The CDR3 DNA follows: TGCGCCAGCAGCCAAGATGGGGGGCCGCCGAATGAGCAGTTCTTC. Residues: CASSQDGGPPNEQFF.